This T cell receptor beta chain was captured in a study of OX40 agonist ivuxolimab in advanced cancers. Study observations and caveats: At doses 0.1 to 3.0 mg/kg, CD4+ and CD8+ clones expanded.

V lost 4 bases and J lost 2; bases outside the gene matches: 14. Germline CDR1 and CDR2: SGDLS and YYNGEE. The CDR3 is made up of 18 amino acids. This clone was counted once. What it binds is unknown. Sequencing was performed with immunoSEQ multiplex PCR; in TCRdb, only in-frame clones are kept and a portion is missing. The profile shows around 82,000 clones, 70% to 90% of them singletons. This TCR was sampled from an adult with an advanced solid tumor such as melanoma, head and neck, liver or kidney cancer. The input for sequencing was CD4+ or CD8+ T cells sorted from blood, taken in a trial of the OX40 agonist ivuxolimab. The chain combines TRBV9 with TRBJ2-5, with 10 bases matching TRBD2. CDR3 amino acids: CASSPELAGAYVQETQYF. CDR3 nucleotide sequence: TGTGCCAGCAGCCCAGAGCTAGCGGGAGCTTACGTTCAAGAGACCCAGTACTTC.